The 7 T cell receptor beta chains below were found in one sample sequenced in a study of blood T cell repertoires in COVID-19. Measured with immunoSEQ multiplex PCR; TCRdb has only the in-frame clones, and not every one. Of 150,000 to 200,000 clones detected, 82% appear once; the ten largest clones hold 7.8%. Sequencing was performed on peripheral blood. Receptors originate from a woman aged 55-75 years with COVID-19, enrolled during active disease.

This chain uses TRBV6-2 or TRBV6-3 with TRBJ2-5; 15 bases agree with TRBD2. Germline V lookup: CDR1 MNHEY, CDR2 SVGEGT. Losses at the gene ends were 6 bases for V and 5 bases for J; bases not matched to a gene: 10. The CDR3 has 17 amino acids. The CDR3 loop is CASSRGLAGGPMETQYF. The DNA for the CDR3 is TGTGCCAGCAGCCGCGGACTAGCGGGGGGGCCGATGGAGACCCAGTACTTC.

The chain carries TRBV15 and TRBJ1-6; no clear D. The germline V gene has CDR1 LNHNV and CDR2 YYDKDF (reference sequence). This CDR3 region has 14 residues. V gave up 7 bases and J gave up 9 bases, with 16 bases separating them. This chain's CDR3 is CATTPWAMSSPLHF. DNA of the CDR3: TGTGCCACCACCCCATGGGCCATGAGTTCACCCCTCCACTTT. Full variable domain (outside the CDR3, taken from reference TRBV15 and TRBJ1-6): DAMVIQNPRYQVTQFGKPVTLSCSQTLNHNVMYWYQQKSSQAPKLLFHYYDKDFNNEADTPDNFQSRRPNTSFCFLDIRSPGLGDTAMYLCATTPWAMSSPLHFGNGTRLTVT.

The chain recombines TRBV5-1 with TRBJ1-1; a possible D gene is TRBD1 (6 bases). The ends were cut back, 0 bases at V and 7 bases at J, with 7 bases in the middle. CDR1 SGHRS and CDR2 YFSETQ come from the germline V gene. This CDR3 has 12 amino acids. CDR3 protein: CASSLEGGEAFF. CDR3 DNA sequence: TGCGCCAGCAGCTTGGAAGGGGGTGAAGCTTTCTTT.

V is TRBV4-2 and J is TRBJ2-5; 7 bases are a match to TRBD1. CDR1 is LGHNA and CDR2 is YNFKEQ in the germline V gene. The J segment lost 3 bases and the V segment lost 5 bases, leaving 9 bases of the junction unmatched. This CDR3 is built from 15 residues. The CDR3 protein is CASSNRGLIEETQYF. The CDR3 DNA is TGTGCCAGCAGCAATAGGGGGCTAATAGAAGAGACCCAGTACTTC.

CDR3 DNA sequence: TGTGCCAGCAGCCCAAGAGGGGGGGGTACCTACAATGAGCAGTTCTTC. Amino acids: CASSPRGGGTYNEQFF. The chain employs TRBV2 and TRBJ2-1; D may be TRBD2 (7 bases). V lost 6 bases, J lost 2 bases, and 17 bases lay in between. Germline V gene lookup returns CDR1 SNHLY and CDR2 FYNNEI. The length of the CDR3 is 16 residues.

This chain uses TRBV7-3 with TRBJ2-2; no reliable D call. Germline lookup yields CDR1 SGHTA and CDR2 FQGTGA. V lost 1 base and J lost 1, with 7 bases in between. This CDR3 contains 15 residues. For the CDR3, the DNA is TGTGCCAGCAGCTTAATGACACAGAACACCGGGGAGCTGTTTTTT. It yields the protein CASSLMTQNTGELFF.

This chain uses TRBV5-1 with TRBJ1-5, with TRBD1 matching 12 bases. The V and J ends lost 0 bases and 3 bases, in that order; junction bases with no gene match: 10. The CDR3 totals 19 residues. In germline, CDR1 is SGHRS, CDR2 YFSETQ. In DNA, the CDR3 is TGCGCCAGCAGCTTGGGCCCGGGACAGGGGGCACGGGTCAATCAGCCCCAGCATTTT. Translated, it gives CASSLGPGQGARVNQPQHF.